This T cell receptor (beta chain) was recorded in a study of cytomegalovirus exposure and HLA in healthy donors. In its sample, this clone was seen once. Germline V gene lookup returns CDR1 LNHNV and CDR2 YYDKDF (reference sequence). V lost 0 bases and J lost 4, with 13 bases in between. This CDR3 region has 16 residues. PCR involved 60 Vbeta and 13 Jbeta primers. TCRdb's table, derived via immunoSEQ multiplex PCR, lists solely in-frame clones and lacks some. The table lists around 150,000 clones, 75% to 90% of them singletons. Healthy bone marrow donors made up the donors. The genes are TRBV15 and TRBJ1-3, with a possible D match to TRBD1 (6 bases). Specimen: PBMCs. This sequence was found in a woman under 30 in good health and CMV-seronegative. CDR3: CATSRDRQGTGNTIYF. In DNA, the CDR3 is TGTGCCACCAGCAGAGATAGGCAGGGGACCGGAAACACCATATATTTT. The complete variable domain, with remaining parts taken from reference TRBV15 and TRBJ1-3, reads DAMVIQNPRYQVTQFGKPVTLSCSQTLNHNVMYWYQQKSSQAPKLLFHYYDKDFNNEADTPDNFQSRRPNTSFCFLDIRSPGLGDTAMYLCATSRDRQGTGNTIYFGEGSWLTVV.